This T cell receptor beta chain was sequenced in a study of T cell repertoires in cytomegalovirus infection. Whole-study context: Recently described HLA-C-restricted plus well-studied HLA-B-restricted CMV epitopes were used. TCR beta signatures that were public indicated CMV infection and matching HLA type.

V shed 7 bases and J shed 6 bases, with 6 bases lying between them. Germline V gives CDR1 SNHLY, CDR2 FYNNEI. This CDR3 contains 10 residues. Study-wide results and limits: Individuals carrying CMV plus the relevant HLA were identified by cumulative frequency of public TCR beta families.

This clonotype appeared a single time. The antigen is undetermined. TCRdb re-called the reads with MiXCR, one entry per CDR3 protein. The sample holds roughly 150,000 distinct CDR3 sequences, 25% to 35% seen once. This material consisted of CD8+ T cells from cultured PBMCs, taken from culture after CMV antigen stimulation. The gene calls are TRBV2 and TRBJ1-2; D is perhaps TRBD1 (6 bases). The TCR comes from a human donor in good health (CMV status not recorded). Some clones in this sample may be carry-over from other donors' samples. The CDR3 sequence: CASKGDGYTF. CDR3 coding DNA: TGTGCCAGCAAGGGGGATGGCTACACCTTC.